This is a list of T cell receptor beta chains from one sample in a study of metastatic and nonmetastatic thyroid tumors. TCRdb reanalyzed the PCR reads with MiXCR. The profile shows 60,000 to 75,000 clones, approximately 4.1% of them singletons. Sequences were obtained from blood. These receptors were collected from a female donor with papillary thyroid cancer or a benign thyroid nodule (not recorded which). Some clones in this sample may be carry-over from other donors' samples. Each CDR3 is given with its conserved first and last residue.

>TRBV6-1
CASSYLAANTGELFF
>TRBV6-1
CASARGPGETQYF
>TRBV18
CASSPPCGQGSGFF
>TRBV12-3/TRBV12-4
CASSAIMGVYTF
>TRBV27
CASSLGGNKGQPQHF
>TRBV28
CASTPERQGNTGELFF
>TRBV7-9
CASSLHFPDYEQYF
>TRBV5-5
CASSGRGGFYEQYF
>TRBV20-1
CSARDHGGIGTEAFF
>TRBV11-3
CASSPLAGGGYEQYF
>TRBV27
CASSLAGSENIQYF
>TRBV7-9
CASTSPGRPQETQYF
>TRBV24-1
CATSGRNEQFF
>TRBV11-2
CASSSTGVKGEQYF
>TRBV27
CASSLHGGGQPQHF
>TRBV7-9
CASSSSGAKNIQYF
>TRBV6-1
CASSYREDSYEQYF
>TRBV7-8
CASTLRRGFIETQYF
>TRBV6-6
CASSYSRGRENTGELFF
>TRBV12-3/TRBV12-4
CASSLGTLIYGYTF
>TRBV2
CASINVDSLLQETQYF
>TRBV6-9
CASSYNGNTGELFF
>TRBV5-6
CASSFLADTQYF
>TRBV19
CAVTMSTQARYGYTF
>TRBV27
CASSPRTGLSGANVLTF
>TRBV6-4
CASSDEPGVNTGELFF
>TRBV3-1
CASSQGAGGLGEQYF
>TRBV7-2
CASSPAGQHYEQYF
>TRBV20-1
CSARATSGRPDTQYF
>TRBV19
CASSIFSYGYTF
>TRBV20-1
CSAKDPSGANVLTF
>TRBV11-2
CASSQGLAASGELFF
>TRBV20-1
CSARAGSSYNEQFF
>TRBV27
CASTSRGGTGSQPQHF
>TRBV20-1
CSASKPLTPGLETQYF
>TRBV12-3/TRBV12-4
CASSQDRRAEAFF
>TRBV10-2
CASSRDVPPGSPLHF
>TRBV11-3
CASSLGTSGNPSTDTQYF
>TRBV12-3/TRBV12-4
CASSPRGGNNEQFF
>TRBV20-1
CSASGNTGELFF
>TRBV7-3
CASSLTRGTGELFF
>TRBV30
CAWSDPRDGGNIQYF
>TRBV5-5
CASSALARDGREQYF
>TRBV18
CASSPTPSDEQFF
>TRBV7-2
CASSLGPPNSGNTIYF
>TRBV28
CASSSIPSGGGMNTEDLF
>TRBV5-1
CASSLVAQGGLGGYTF
>TRBV19
CAISLSRLYELYF
>TRBV12-3/TRBV12-4
CASDRNMNTEAFF
>TRBV19
CASTQGPGANVLTF
>TRBV20-1
CSGRVLETQYF
>TRBV27
CASKGHCTDMQYF
>TRBV20-1
CSSRQVLVGEQYF
>TRBV11-1
CASSWTSGVYEQYF
>TRBV7-9
CASSRRSGSTDTQYF
>TRBV5-1
CASSQQWAGGNTIYF
>TRBV28
CASSGIGEETQYF
>TRBV6-4
CASSEGLAGGPDTQYF
>TRBV6-1
CASSRPGLSNTEAFF
>TRBV7-9
CASSLASLAGPIATDTQYF